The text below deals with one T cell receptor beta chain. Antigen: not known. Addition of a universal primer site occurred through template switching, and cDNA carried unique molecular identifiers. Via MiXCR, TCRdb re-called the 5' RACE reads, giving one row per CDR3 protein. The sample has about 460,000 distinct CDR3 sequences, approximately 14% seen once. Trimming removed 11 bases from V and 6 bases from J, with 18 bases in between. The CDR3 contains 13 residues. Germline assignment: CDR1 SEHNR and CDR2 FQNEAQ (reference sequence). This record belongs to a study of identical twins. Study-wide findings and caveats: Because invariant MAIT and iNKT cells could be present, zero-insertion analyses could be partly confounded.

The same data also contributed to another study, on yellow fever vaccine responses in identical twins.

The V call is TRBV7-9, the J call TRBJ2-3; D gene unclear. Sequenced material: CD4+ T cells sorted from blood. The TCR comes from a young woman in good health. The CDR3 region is CAVGLVGLDTQYF. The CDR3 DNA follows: TGTGCCGTGGGATTGGTGGGCTTGGATACGCAGTATTTT. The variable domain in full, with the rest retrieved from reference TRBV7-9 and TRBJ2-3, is DTGVSQNPRHKITKRGQNVTFRCDPISEHNRLYWYRQTLGQGPEFLTYFQNEAQLEKSRLLSDRFSAERPKGSFSTLEIQRTEQGDSAMYLCAVGLVGLDTQYFGPGTRLTVL.